Below are 2 T cell receptor beta chains sequenced from a single sample in a study of cytomegalovirus exposure and HLA in healthy donors. PCR employed 60 Vbeta and 13 Jbeta primers. Libraries were prepared by immunoSEQ multiplex PCR; TCRdb keeps only in-frame clonotypes and omits some of them. The profile shows roughly 200,000 clones, approximately 80% of them singletons. The sample was PBMCs. These receptors all stem from a woman in her twenties or thirties in good health and CMV-seronegative.

This clone has only a few counts. The chain employs TRBV4-2 and TRBJ2-1; 9 bases match TRBD2. Unmatched junction bases numbered 5, after V lost 5 bases and J lost 0 bases. The CDR3 covers 16 residues. CDR1 LGHNA and CDR2 YNFKEQ come from the germline V gene. CDR3 sequence (DNA): TGTGCCAGCAGCGGGCGCGGGAGGGACTCCTACAATGAGCAGTTCTTC. Its translation: CASSGRGRDSYNEQFF.

The rearrangement uses TRBV5-1 and TRBJ2-1, with TRBD2 matching 9 bases. The CDR3 covers 16 residues. V lost 4 bases and J lost 4; bases outside the gene matches: 9. Germline V gene sequence: CDR1 SGHRS, CDR2 YFSETQ. The CDR3 loop is CASSTEAGGRYNEQFF. As DNA, the CDR3 is TGCGCCAGCAGCACGGAGGCGGGAGGGCGATACAATGAGCAGTTCTTC.